Presented here are 12 T cell receptor beta chains from one specimen sequenced in a study of blood T cell repertoires in COVID-19. The assay was immunoSEQ multiplex PCR, and TCRdb's table has in-frame clones only and misses some. The sample yields roughly 90,000 clones, 89% seen once. Sequencing used peripheral blood. These receptors were taken from a woman at least 80 years old with active COVID-19.

This chain uses TRBV7-2 with TRBJ2-3, with 7 bases matching TRBD1. After removal of 7 bases from V and 8 bases from J, the junction contained 12 bases not matched to a gene. Germline values: CDR1 SGHTA, CDR2 FQGNSA. This CDR3 region has 14 residues. The CDR3, as DNA: TGTGCCAGCAAGTGGGACAGCGCATATGTTACGCAGTATTTT. Translated, it gives CASKWDSAYVTQYF.

J is TRBJ2-1 and V is TRBV5-6, with 8 nucleotides matching TRBD1. The germline gives CDR1 SGHDT, CDR2 YYEEEE. This CDR3 has 14 residues. Trimming at V came to 4 bases and at J to 4 bases, leaving 4 bases not matched to a gene. CDR3: CASSHGQGYNEQFF. The CDR3 coding sequence is TGTGCCAGCAGCCATGGACAGGGATACAATGAGCAGTTCTTC.

This clone was seen only a few times. Compared with germline, one end of the junction differs, possibly owing to a read error. V and J are TRBV14 and TRBJ2-7, with D possibly being TRBD1 (6 bases). This CDR3 comprises 15 residues. CDR1 SGHDN and CDR2 FVKESK come from the germline V gene. CDR3 DNA sequence: TGTGCCAGCAGCCCCTCATGGGGGCGTTGGGATACGGGTGACTTC. Its protein product is CASSPSWGRWDTGDF. The variable domain in full, with the rest retrieved from reference TRBV14 and TRBJ2-7, is EAGVTQFPSHSVIEKGQTVTLRCDPISGHDNLYWYRRVMGKEIKFLLHFVKESKQDESGMPNNRFLAERTGGTYSTLKVQPAELEDSGVYFCASSPSWGRWDTGDFGPGTRLTVT.

This clone appeared a single time. The chain joins TRBV19 to TRBJ2-3; 12 bases are shared with TRBD2. Germline V gives CDR1 LNHDA, CDR2 SQIVND (reference sequence). V dropped 5 bases and J dropped 5; count of bases not matched to a gene: 11. CDR3 length equals 17 residues. The CDR3 protein is CASSLTLAGGPIDTQYF. CDR3 nucleotides: TGTGCCAGTAGTCTCACTCTAGCGGGAGGGCCGATAGATACGCAGTATTTT.

The J gene is TRBJ2-2, the V gene TRBV5-1; possible D gene TRBD1, 6 bases. V lost 5 bases, J lost 1 base, and 12 bases lay in between. Germline loops: CDR1 SGHRS, CDR2 YFSETQ. The CDR3 covers 15 residues. Here the CDR3 DNA reads TGCGCCAGCAGATCGACAGGAAAGAACACCGGGGAGCTGTTTTTT. As protein: CASRSTGKNTGELFF.

The gene calls are TRBV5-1 and TRBJ1-1; no reliable D call. Germline V gene lookup returns CDR1 SGHRS and CDR2 YFSETQ. V dropped 7 bases and J dropped 1 base, with 11 bases sitting between them. The CDR3 contains 13 residues. The CDR3, as DNA: TGCGCCAGCCTGGGAGCACCGAACACTGAAGCTTTCTTT. It is translated as CASLGAPNTEAFF.

This sequence joins TRBV15 and TRBJ2-1, with D perhaps TRBD2 (6 bases). The CDR3 has 14 amino acids. The ends were cut back, 8 bases at V and 7 bases at J, with 18 bases in the middle. CDR1 LNHNV and CDR2 YYDKDF come from the germline V gene (reference sequence). The CDR3 protein is CATGVSRGGNEQFF. Written as DNA, the CDR3 is TGTGCCACCGGAGTTTCTAGGGGAGGTAATGAGCAGTTCTTC.

The chain employs TRBV3-1 (or the pseudogene TRBV3-2) and TRBJ2-3; TRBD2 matches at 10 bases. Trimming at V came to 6 bases and at J to 3 bases, leaving 3 bases not matched to a gene. Germline V gene data show CDR1 as LGHDT and CDR2 as YNNKEL (reference sequence). This CDR3 is 14 amino acids long. CDR3 in DNA: TGTGCCAGCAGAAGCGGGGGGGGTACAGATACGCAGTATTTT. It specifies CASRSGGGTDTQYF.

This clone was recorded only once. The rearrangement uses TRBV7-9 and TRBJ2-1; 8 positions agree with TRBD1. The CDR3 sequence is 12 residues long. The V gene end was trimmed by 5 bases and the J gene end by 10 bases; junction bases not matched to a gene: 4. Germline V lookup: CDR1 SEHNR, CDR2 FQNEAQ (reference sequence). The CDR3 sequence: CASSEDRDEQFF. Written as DNA, the CDR3 is TGTGCCAGCAGCGAGGACAGGGACGAGCAGTTCTTC.

The genes are TRBV2 and TRBJ2-1, with unresolved D. Per germline, CDR1 SNHLY and CDR2 FYNNEI. The CDR3 is 14 residues long. Deletions cut 2 bases from V and 1 base from J, with 6 bases between. CDR3 sequence (DNA): TGTGCCAGCAGTGAAAGGAGTTCCTACAATGAGCAGTTCTTC. This translates into CASSERSSYNEQFF.

The chain links TRBV5-1 to TRBJ2-3; D gene unclear. Germline CDR1 reads SGHRS; CDR2 reads YFSETQ. The V end lost 3 bases, the J end lost 3 bases, and 5 bases lay between the germline ends. This CDR3 has 12 amino acids. CDR3 coding DNA: TGCGCCAGCAGCTCCCATACAGATACGCAGTATTTT. Amino acids: CASSSHTDTQYF. Full variable domain (outside the CDR3, taken from reference TRBV5-1 and TRBJ2-3): KAGVTQTPRYLIKTRGQQVTLSCSPISGHRSVSWYQQTPGQGLQFLFEYFSETQRNKGNFPGRFSGRQFSNSRSEMNVSTLELGDSALYLCASSSHTDTQYFGPGTRLTVL.

This chain links TRBV21-1 with TRBJ2-5; TRBD2, the D gene given by the table, was not confirmed from the DNA. TRBV21-1 is a recognized pseudogene. This CDR3 spans 18 amino acids. In nucleotides, the CDR3 is TGTGCCAGCAGCAAAGCGACTAGCGGAACAGAGGGAAAAGAGACCCAGTACTTC. Translation: CASSKATSGTEGKETQYF.